The present T cell receptor (beta chain) was sequenced within a study of cytomegalovirus exposure and HLA in healthy donors. Germline CDR1 and CDR2: GTSNPN and SVGIG (reference sequence). Trimming at V came to 2 bases and at J to 6 bases, leaving 3 bases not matched to a gene. The CDR3 spans 13 residues. Study conclusions and caveats: Altogether, about 160 TCR beta chains were recorded as cytomegalovirus-associated. A later analysis linked a missense DCLRE1C variant to TCR beta V- and J-gene trimming.

With regard to this clone: Its antigen is currently unknown.

The PCR had 60 Vbeta and 13 Jbeta primers. Measured with immunoSEQ multiplex PCR; TCRdb has only the in-frame clones, and not every one. The listing records 150,000 to 200,000 clones. Input material: PBMCs. The chain employs TRBV30 and TRBJ1-5; 8 positions agree with TRBD1. The TCR was taken from an older woman in good health and CMV-seronegative. The CDR3 loop reads CAWSTQGAQPQHF. For the CDR3, the DNA is TGTGCCTGGAGTACCCAGGGGGCTCAGCCCCAGCATTTT.